Presented here are 2 T cell receptor beta chains from one specimen sequenced in a study of OX40 agonist ivuxolimab in advanced cancers. Sequenced by immunoSEQ multiplex PCR; TCRdb stores in-frame clones only, minus some. The sample carries approximately 28,000 clones, approximately 93% recorded once. The sequencing here drew on CD4+ or CD8+ T cells sorted from blood, taken in a trial of the OX40 agonist ivuxolimab. Receptors originate from an adult with an advanced solid tumor such as melanoma, head and neck, liver or kidney cancer.

This sequence joins TRBV6-6 and TRBJ2-1; the match to TRBD1 covers 10 bases. This CDR3 has 15 residues. In germline, CDR1 is MNHNY, CDR2 SVGAGI (reference sequence). V was clipped by 6 bases and J by 7 bases; unmatched bases: 9. CDR3: CASRSSGTGANEQFF. The CDR3 nucleotides are TGTGCCAGCAGATCTTCCGGGACAGGGGCTAATGAGCAGTTCTTC.

The chain links TRBV27 to TRBJ1-5; 8 bases map to TRBD1. Trimming at V came to 2 bases and at J to 7 bases, leaving 4 bases not matched to a gene. There are 14 residues in the CDR3. CDR1 is MNHEY, CDR2 SMNVEV, per germline (reference sequence). CDR3 DNA sequence: TGTGCCAGCAGTTTAGGACAGGGACGCCAGCCCCAGCATTTT. Translating it yields CASSLGQGRQPQHF.